This T cell receptor (beta chain) was found in a study of blood T cell repertoires in COVID-19. On the study more broadly: Researchers got acute and convalescent COVID-19 samples from the United States, Italy and Spain. The analysed material was cDNA or gDNA that came from T cells, B-cell-depleted T cells, or PBMCs.

In the authors' methods: Nucleated cell number was recorded as an estimate derived from reference gene primer amplification. Assay: immunoSEQ multiplex PCR; the TCRdb copy retains only in-frame clones and omits some. V and J calls and clone size follow that table, whereas D and trimming were derived from the DNA. The table records about 240,000 clones, 81% of them present only once. Germline V CDR1 and CDR2: SNHLY, FYNNEI. V shed 1 base, J shed 7 bases, and the junction held 6 bases outside the gene matches. The CDR3 spans 14 residues. While infection was still active, Seattle patients were enrolled and then followed longitudinally.

The sequence came from a woman older than 75 with COVID-19, enrolled during active disease. The genes are TRBV2 and TRBJ1-2; TRBD1 aligns across 7 bases. The sample consisted of peripheral blood. The CDR3 is CASSEEGALGGYTF. For the CDR3, the DNA is TGTGCCAGCAGTGAAGAGGGGGCGTTGGGTGGCTACACCTTC.